Below are 15 T cell receptor beta chains sequenced from a single sample in a study of blood T cells in healthy people across ages. Combining a sample-barcoded 5' primer with a J-beta primer mix, a second PCR ran for roughly 7 to 12 cycles. TCRdb independently ran MiXCR on the 5' RACE reads; one entry per CDR3 protein. The top ten clones hold about 0.8% of a sample with around 990,000 distinct CDR3 sequences, 20% to 25% of them seen once. This same sample was also taken into another study, of T cells of mothers and their children.

The sample comprised blood. Receptors were obtained from a girl aged 2-15 years in good health.

V usage is TRBV25-1 and J usage is TRBJ1-1; weak D call: TRBD1 (5 bases). CDR1 and CDR2 (germline): MGHDK, SYGVNS. The V and J ends lost 6 bases and 7 bases respectively, with 15 bases between them. CDR3 length: 13 residues. The chain's CDR3 is CASRKDDSREAFF. CDR3 nucleotides: TGTGCCAGCAGGAAGGATGACAGCCGTGAAGCTTTCTTT.

This clonotype was detected a few times. The gene calls are TRBV3-1 and TRBJ1-2; 8 bases agree with TRBD1. V dropped 1 base and J dropped 3; count of bases not matched to a gene: 1. This CDR3 has 14 residues. Germline lookup yields CDR1 LGHDT and CDR2 YNNKEL (reference sequence). The CDR3 region has the DNA TGTGCCAGCAGCCAAGGGGGACAGGACTATGGCTACACCTTC. Encoded protein: CASSQGGQDYGYTF.

The chain recombines TRBV13 with TRBJ2-7; possible D gene TRBD2, 5 bases. The CDR3 loop spans 14 amino acids. The V gene's germline CDR1 is PRHDT and CDR2 FYEKMQ (reference sequence). The V and J ends lost 3 bases and 3 bases respectively, with 12 bases between them. The CDR3 DNA sequence: TGTGCCAGCAGCTTCTTCGGGATTTTCTACGAGCAGTACTTC. It is translated as CASSFFGIFYEQYF.

This clonotype was found a few times. The rearrangement links TRBV9 to TRBJ2-1; 7 bases agree with TRBD1. The CDR3 contains 14 residues. Unmatched junction bases numbered 11, after V lost 6 bases and J lost 8 bases. Germline values: CDR1 SGDLS, CDR2 YYNGEE. CDR3 protein: CASNPTGLGDEQFF. CDR3 nucleotide sequence: TGTGCCAGCAACCCGACAGGGTTGGGTGATGAGCAGTTCTTC.

The V gene is TRBV9, the J gene TRBJ1-5; D may be TRBD1 (6 bases). Germline CDR1 SGDLS, CDR2 YYNGEE. With 0 bases removed from V and 6 bases from J, the gap between germline ends came to 25 bases. The CDR3 has 19 residues. CDR3: CASSVVIGGSSRVSQPQHF. The CDR3 region has the DNA TGTGCCAGCAGCGTAGTTATAGGGGGGAGTTCACGTGTAAGTCAGCCCCAGCATTTT.

This clonotype has just a few counts. V usage is TRBV25-1 and J usage is TRBJ2-2; TRBD2 might be the D (6 bases). V lost 3 bases to trimming and J lost 6 bases, with 11 bases between them. The length of the CDR3 is 14 residues. From germline, CDR1 is MGHDK and CDR2 SYGVNS. The CDR3 reads CASSEGRESGELFF. The CDR3 region has the DNA TGTGCCAGCAGTGAGGGGCGGGAATCCGGGGAGCTGTTTTTT.

This clonotype was counted a few times. V is TRBV5-6 and J is TRBJ2-5; D might be TRBD1 (5 bases). V shed 3 bases and J shed 5 bases, with 14 bases lying between them. There are 14 residues in the CDR3. Germline lookup yields CDR1 SGHDT and CDR2 YYEEEE. The CDR3 nucleotides are TGTGCCAGCAGCTGGTCAAGGGGTTGGGAGACCCAGTACTTC. Translated: CASSWSRGWETQYF.

The chain uses TRBV7-9 and TRBJ2-5; D is uncertain. Germline values: CDR1 SEHNR, CDR2 FQNEAQ (reference sequence). The CDR3 consists of 12 residues. The V end was cut by 5 bases, the J end by 0 bases, with 4 bases between. This chain's CDR3 is CASSHDQETQYF. CDR3 bases: TGTGCCAGCAGCCACGACCAAGAGACCCAGTACTTC.

This clonotype was seen only a few times. This chain uses TRBV9 with TRBJ2-7; no definite D call. The CDR3 covers 13 residues. Trimming took 0 bases from V and 1 from J, leaving 5 bases between them. CDR1 is SGDLS and CDR2 is YYNGEE in the germline V gene. The CDR3 DNA follows: TGTGCCAGCAGCGTAGACTTTTCCTACGAGCAGTACTTC. Translating gives CASSVDFSYEQYF.

This rearrangement joins TRBV18 to TRBJ2-5; 14 bases map to TRBD2. The CDR3 extends over 16 amino acids. Per germline, CDR1 KGHSH and CDR2 LQKENI. Losses at the gene ends were 3 bases for V and 4 bases for J; bases not matched to a gene: 4. The CDR3 DNA is TGTGCCAGCTCACCGGGACTAGCGGGAGATTTAGAGACCCAGTACTTC. Translated: CASSPGLAGDLETQYF.

This clonotype was detected many times. This sequence joins TRBV29-1 and TRBJ2-1, with D uncertain. Germline assignment: CDR1 SQVTM and CDR2 ANQGSEA. V lost 7 bases and J 0 bases, leaving 7 bases between the germline ends. This CDR3 spans 12 amino acids. The DNA of the CDR3 is TGCAGCGGTGGTGGCTCCTACAATGAGCAGTTCTTC. It specifies CSGGGSYNEQFF.

This clonotype was counted only a few times. A junction end diverges from the germline sequence, so it may reflect a read error. V is TRBV7-8 and J is TRBJ2-1; D unclear. The end of the DNA aligns better with TRBJ2-5, so the J call may be wrong. CDR3 length: 15 residues. CDR1 is SGHVS, CDR2 FQNEAQ, per germline. The CDR3 DNA is TGCGCCAGCAGCCCCCGCCGTCAGTTCGGAGAGACCCAGTACTTC. Translating it yields CASSPRRQFGETQYF.

This clonotype has a count of ten or more. V and J are TRBV7-8 and TRBJ2-7; tentative D call: TRBD2 (6 bases). The V end was cut by 5 bases, the J end by 4 bases, with 15 bases between. The CDR3 length is 14 residues. Germline CDR1 SGHVS, CDR2 FQNEAQ. The CDR3 here is CASSPTNGGYEQYF. The CDR3, as DNA: TGTGCCAGCAGCCCCACGAACGGGGGATACGAGCAGTACTTC.

The genes are TRBV29-1 and TRBJ2-5; D ambiguous. Germline V gene lookup returns CDR1 SQVTM and CDR2 ANQGSEA. CDR3 length: 10 amino acids. Trimming took off 5 bases at V and 3 bases at J, with 4 bases between the two ends. The CDR3 region is CSVWEETQYF. The DNA for the CDR3 is TGCAGCGTTTGGGAAGAGACCCAGTACTTC.

This chain connects TRBV20-1 to TRBJ2-7; 8 bases map to TRBD1. The germline gives CDR1 DFQATT, CDR2 SNEGSKA (reference sequence). Trimming took 6 bases from V and 6 from J; bases not matched to a gene: 16. This CDR3 spans 15 amino acids. This CDR3 is CSARQWGQGASEQYF. The CDR3, as DNA: TGCAGTGCCAGACAGTGGGGGCAGGGGGCGTCCGAGCAGTACTTC.